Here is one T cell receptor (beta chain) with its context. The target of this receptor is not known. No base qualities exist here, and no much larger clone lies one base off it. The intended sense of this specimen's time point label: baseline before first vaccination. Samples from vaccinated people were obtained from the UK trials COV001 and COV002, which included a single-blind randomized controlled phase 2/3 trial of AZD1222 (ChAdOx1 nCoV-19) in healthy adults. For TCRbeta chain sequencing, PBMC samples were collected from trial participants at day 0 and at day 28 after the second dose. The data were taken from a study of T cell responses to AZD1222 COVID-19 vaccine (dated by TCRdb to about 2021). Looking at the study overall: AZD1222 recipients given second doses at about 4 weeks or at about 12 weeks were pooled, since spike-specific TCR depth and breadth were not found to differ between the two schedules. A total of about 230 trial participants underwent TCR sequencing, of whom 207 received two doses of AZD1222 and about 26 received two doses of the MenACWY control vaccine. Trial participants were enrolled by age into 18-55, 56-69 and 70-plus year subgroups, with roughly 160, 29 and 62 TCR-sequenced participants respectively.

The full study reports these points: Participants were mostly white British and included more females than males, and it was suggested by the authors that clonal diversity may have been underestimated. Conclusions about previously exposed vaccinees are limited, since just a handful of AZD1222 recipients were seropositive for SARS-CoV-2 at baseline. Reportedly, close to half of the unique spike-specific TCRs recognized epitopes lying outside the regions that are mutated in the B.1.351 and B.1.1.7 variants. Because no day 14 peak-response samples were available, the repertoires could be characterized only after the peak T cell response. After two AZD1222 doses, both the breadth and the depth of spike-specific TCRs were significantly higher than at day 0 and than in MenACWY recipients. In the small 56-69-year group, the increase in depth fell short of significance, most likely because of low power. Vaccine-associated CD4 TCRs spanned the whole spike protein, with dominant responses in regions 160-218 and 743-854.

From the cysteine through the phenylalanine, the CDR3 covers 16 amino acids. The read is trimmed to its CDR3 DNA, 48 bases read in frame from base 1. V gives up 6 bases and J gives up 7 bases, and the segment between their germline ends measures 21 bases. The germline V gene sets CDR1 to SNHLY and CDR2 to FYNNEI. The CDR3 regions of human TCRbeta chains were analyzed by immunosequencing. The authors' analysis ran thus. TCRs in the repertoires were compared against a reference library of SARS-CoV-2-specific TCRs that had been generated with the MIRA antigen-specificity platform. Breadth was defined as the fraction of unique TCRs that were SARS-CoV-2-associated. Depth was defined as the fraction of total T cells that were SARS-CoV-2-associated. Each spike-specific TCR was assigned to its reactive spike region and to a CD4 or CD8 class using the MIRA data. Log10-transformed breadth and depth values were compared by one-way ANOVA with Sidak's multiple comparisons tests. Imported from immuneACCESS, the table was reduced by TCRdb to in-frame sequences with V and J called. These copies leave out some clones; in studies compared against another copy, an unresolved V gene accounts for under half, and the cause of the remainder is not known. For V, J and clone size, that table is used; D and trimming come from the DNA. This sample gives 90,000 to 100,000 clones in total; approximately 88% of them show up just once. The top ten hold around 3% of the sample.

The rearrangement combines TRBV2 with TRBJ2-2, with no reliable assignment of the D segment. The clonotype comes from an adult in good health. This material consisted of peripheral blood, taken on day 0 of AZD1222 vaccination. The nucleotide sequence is TGTGCCAGCAGAGGTGATGCGCCCACTGGGGTCGGGGAGCTGTTTTTT. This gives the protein CASRGDAPTGVGELFF.